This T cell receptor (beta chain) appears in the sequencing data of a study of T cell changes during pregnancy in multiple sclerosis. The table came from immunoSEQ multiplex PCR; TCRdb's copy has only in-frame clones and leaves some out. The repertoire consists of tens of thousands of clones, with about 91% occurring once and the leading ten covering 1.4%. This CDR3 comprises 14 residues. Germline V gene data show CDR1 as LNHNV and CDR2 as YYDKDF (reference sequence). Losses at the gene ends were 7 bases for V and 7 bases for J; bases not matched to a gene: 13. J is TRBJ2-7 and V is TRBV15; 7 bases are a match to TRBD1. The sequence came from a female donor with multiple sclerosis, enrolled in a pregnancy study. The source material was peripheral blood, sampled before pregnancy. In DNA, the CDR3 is TGTGCCACCACCCAACGACAGGGATTAGAGGAGCAGTACTTC. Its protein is CATTQRQGLEEQYF.